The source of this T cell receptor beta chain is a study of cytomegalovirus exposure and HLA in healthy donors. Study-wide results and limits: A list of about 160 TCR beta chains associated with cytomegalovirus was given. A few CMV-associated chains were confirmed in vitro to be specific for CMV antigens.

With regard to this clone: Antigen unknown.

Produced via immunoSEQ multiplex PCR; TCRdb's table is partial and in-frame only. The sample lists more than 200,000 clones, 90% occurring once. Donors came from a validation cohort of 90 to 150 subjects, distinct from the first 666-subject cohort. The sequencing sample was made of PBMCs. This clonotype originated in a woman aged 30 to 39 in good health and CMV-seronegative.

CDR3 DNA sequence: TGTGCCAGCAGCTTAGCCGGGAGGGCCTCTGTCGGGGAGCTGTTTTTT. It yields the protein CASSLAGRASVGELFF. The chain carries TRBV7-6 and TRBJ2-2; 8 nucleotides agree with TRBD2. V gave up 0 bases and J gave up 7 bases; unmatched junction bases: 7. The CDR3 is 16 residues long. Germline V gene lookup returns CDR1 SGHVS and CDR2 FNYEAQ. The full variable domain, rest sourced from reference TRBV7-6 and TRBJ2-2, is GAGVSQSPRYKVTKRGQDVALRCDPISGHVSLYWYRQALGQGPEFLTYFNYEAQQDKSGLPNDRFSAERPEGSISTLTIQRTEQRDSAMYRCASSLAGRASVGELFFGEGSRLTVL.